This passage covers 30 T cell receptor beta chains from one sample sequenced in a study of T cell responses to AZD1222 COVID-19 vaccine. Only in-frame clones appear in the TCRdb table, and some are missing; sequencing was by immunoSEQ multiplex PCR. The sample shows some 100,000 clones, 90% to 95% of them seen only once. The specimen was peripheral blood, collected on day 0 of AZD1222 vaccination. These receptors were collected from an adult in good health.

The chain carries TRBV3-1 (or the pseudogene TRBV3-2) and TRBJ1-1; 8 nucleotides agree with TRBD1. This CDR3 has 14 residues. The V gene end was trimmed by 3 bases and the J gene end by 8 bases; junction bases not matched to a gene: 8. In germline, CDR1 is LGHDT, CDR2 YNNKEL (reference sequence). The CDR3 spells CASSHDRGYEEAFF. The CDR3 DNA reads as TGTGCCAGCAGCCACGACAGGGGCTACGAAGAAGCTTTCTTT.

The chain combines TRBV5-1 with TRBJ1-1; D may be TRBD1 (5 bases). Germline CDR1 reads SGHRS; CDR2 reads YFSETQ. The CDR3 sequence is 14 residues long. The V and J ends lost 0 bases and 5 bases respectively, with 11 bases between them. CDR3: CASSLAGGGTEAFF. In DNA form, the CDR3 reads TGCGCCAGCAGCTTGGCGGGGGGAGGGACTGAAGCTTTCTTT.

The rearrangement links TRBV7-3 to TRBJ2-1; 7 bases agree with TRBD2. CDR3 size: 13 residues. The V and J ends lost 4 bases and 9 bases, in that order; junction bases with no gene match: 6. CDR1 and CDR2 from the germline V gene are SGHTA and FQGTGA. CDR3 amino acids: CASSSQTSTEQFF. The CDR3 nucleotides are TGTGCCAGCAGCTCCCAGACTAGCACTGAGCAGTTCTTC.

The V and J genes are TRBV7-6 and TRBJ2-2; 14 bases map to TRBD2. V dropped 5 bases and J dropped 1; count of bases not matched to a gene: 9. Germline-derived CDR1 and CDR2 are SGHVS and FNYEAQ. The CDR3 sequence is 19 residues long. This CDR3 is CASSNRLAGGPVNTGELFF. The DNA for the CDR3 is TGTGCCAGCAGCAATCGACTAGCGGGGGGGCCGGTGAACACCGGGGAGCTGTTTTTT.

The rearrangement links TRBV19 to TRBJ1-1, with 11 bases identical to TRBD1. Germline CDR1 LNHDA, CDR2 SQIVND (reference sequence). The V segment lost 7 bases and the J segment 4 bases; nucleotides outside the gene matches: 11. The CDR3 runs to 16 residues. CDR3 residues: CASKEDRGRRGTEAFF. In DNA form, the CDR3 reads TGTGCCAGTAAAGAGGACAGGGGGCGGAGGGGCACTGAAGCTTTCTTT. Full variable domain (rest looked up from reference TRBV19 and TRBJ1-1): DGGITQSPKYLFRKEGQNVTLSCEQNLNHDAMYWYRQDPGQGLRLIYYSQIVNDFQKGDIAEGYSVSREKKESFPLTVTSAQKNPTAFYLCASKEDRGRRGTEAFFGQGTRLTVV.

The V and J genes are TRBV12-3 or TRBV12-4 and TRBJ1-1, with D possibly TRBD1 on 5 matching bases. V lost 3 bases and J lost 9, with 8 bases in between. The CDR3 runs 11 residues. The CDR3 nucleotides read TGTGCCAGCAGTTTGAGGGGAAAAGCTTTCTTT. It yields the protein CASSLRGKAFF.

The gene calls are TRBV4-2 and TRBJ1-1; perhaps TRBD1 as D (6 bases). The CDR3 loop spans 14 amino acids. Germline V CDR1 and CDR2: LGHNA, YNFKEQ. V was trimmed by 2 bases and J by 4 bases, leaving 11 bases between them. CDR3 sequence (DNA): TGTGCCAGCAGCCAAAACTCAGGGGTCACTGAAGCTTTCTTT. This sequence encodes CASSQNSGVTEAFF.

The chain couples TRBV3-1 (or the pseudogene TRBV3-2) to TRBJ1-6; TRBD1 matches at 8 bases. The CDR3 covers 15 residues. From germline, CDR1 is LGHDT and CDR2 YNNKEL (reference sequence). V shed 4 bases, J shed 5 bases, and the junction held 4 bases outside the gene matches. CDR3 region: CASSRRTGNNSPLHF. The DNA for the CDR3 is TGTGCCAGCAGCCGACGGACAGGGAATAATTCACCCCTCCACTTT.

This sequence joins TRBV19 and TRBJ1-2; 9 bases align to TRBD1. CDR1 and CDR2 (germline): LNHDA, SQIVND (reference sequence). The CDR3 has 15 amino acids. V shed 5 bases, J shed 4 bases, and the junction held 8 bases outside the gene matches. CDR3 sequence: CASSFSLTGGYGYTF. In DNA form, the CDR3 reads TGTGCCAGTAGTTTCTCCTTGACAGGGGGCTATGGCTACACCTTC.

The CDR3 reads CASSLEKGGPGELFF. The CDR3 nucleotides read TGTGCCAGCAGCCTCGAGAAGGGCGGGCCGGGGGAGCTGTTTTTT. J is TRBJ2-2 and V is TRBV6-5; maybe TRBD2 (5 bases). This CDR3 comprises 15 residues. The germline V and J ends were trimmed by 6 bases and 8 bases, with 19 bases remaining between them. Per the germline V gene, CDR1 is MNHEY and CDR2 is SVGAGI.

CDR3 region: CASSLQPGAGTDTQYF. CDR3 DNA sequence: TGTGCCAGCAGCCTCCAACCAGGGGCCGGAACAGATACGCAGTATTTT. This chain uses TRBV7-2 with TRBJ2-3; perhaps TRBD1 as D (6 bases). The V end was cut by 5 bases, the J end by 3 bases, with 18 bases between. CDR3 length: 16 residues. Germline CDR1 and CDR2: SGHTA and FQGNSA.

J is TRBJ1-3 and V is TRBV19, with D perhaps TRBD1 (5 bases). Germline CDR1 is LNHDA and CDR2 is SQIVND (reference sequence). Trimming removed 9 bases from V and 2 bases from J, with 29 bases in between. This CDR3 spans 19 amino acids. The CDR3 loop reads CASWTRVVSPRMAGNTIYF. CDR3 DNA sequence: TGTGCCAGCTGGACCAGGGTTGTATCTCCCCGTATGGCTGGAAACACCATATATTTT. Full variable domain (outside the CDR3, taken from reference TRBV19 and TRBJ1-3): DGGITQSPKYLFRKEGQNVTLSCEQNLNHDAMYWYRQDPGQGLRLIYYSQIVNDFQKGDIAEGYSVSREKKESFPLTVTSAQKNPTAFYLCASWTRVVSPRMAGNTIYFGEGSWLTVV.

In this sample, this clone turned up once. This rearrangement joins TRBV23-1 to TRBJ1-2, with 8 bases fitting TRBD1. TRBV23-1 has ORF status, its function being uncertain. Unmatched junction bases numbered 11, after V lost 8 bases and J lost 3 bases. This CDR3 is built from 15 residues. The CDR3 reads CASVPAGGADYGYTF. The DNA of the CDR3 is TGCGCCAGCGTCCCAGCAGGGGGCGCGGACTATGGCTACACCTTC.

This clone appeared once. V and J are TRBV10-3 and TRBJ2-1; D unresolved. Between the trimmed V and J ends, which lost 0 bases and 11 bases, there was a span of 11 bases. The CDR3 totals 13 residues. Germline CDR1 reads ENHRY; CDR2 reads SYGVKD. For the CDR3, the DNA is TGTGCCATCAGTGAGTCGAATGTGGGGAAGCAGTTCTTC. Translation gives CAISESNVGKQFF.

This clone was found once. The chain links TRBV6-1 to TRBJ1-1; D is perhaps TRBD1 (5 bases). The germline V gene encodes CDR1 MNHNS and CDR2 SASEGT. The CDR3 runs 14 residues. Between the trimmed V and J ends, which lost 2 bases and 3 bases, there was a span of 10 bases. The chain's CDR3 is CASSERGGDTEAFF. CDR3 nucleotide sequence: TGTGCCAGCAGTGAACGGGGGGGTGACACTGAAGCTTTCTTT.

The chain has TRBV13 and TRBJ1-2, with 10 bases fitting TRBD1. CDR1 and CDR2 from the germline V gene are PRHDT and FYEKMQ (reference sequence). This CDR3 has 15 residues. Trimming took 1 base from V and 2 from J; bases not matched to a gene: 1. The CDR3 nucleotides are TGTGCCAGCAGCTTAGAGGGACAGGGGAACTATGGCTACACCTTC. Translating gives CASSLEGQGNYGYTF.

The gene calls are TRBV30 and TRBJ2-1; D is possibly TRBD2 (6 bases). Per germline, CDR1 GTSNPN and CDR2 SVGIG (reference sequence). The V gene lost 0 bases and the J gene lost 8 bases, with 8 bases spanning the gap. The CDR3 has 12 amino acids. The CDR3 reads CAWSVGGYEQFF. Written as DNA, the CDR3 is TGTGCCTGGAGTGTCGGAGGGTATGAGCAGTTCTTC.

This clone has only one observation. The CDR3 DNA reads TGTGCCAGCAGTGAAGGGCTCGAGACCCAGTACTTC. This encodes CASSEGLETQYF. This sequence joins TRBV2 and TRBJ2-5, with D unclear. The CDR3 has 12 residues. Germline lookup yields CDR1 SNHLY and CDR2 FYNNEI. The V and J ends lost 1 base and 5 bases respectively, with 5 bases between them.

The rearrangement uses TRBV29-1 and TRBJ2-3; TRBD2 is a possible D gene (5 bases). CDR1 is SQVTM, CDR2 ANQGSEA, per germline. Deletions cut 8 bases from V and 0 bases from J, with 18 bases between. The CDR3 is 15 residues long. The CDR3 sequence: CSTRTGFTSTDTQYF. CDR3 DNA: TGCAGCACCCGGACGGGATTTACTAGCACAGATACGCAGTATTTT.

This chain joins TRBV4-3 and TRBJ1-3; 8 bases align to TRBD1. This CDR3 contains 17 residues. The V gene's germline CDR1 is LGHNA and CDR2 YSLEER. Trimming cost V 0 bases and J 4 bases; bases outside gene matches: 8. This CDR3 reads CASSQDRPGGWGNTIYF. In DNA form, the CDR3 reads TGCGCCAGCAGCCAAGATCGTCCAGGGGGCTGGGGAAACACCATATATTTT.

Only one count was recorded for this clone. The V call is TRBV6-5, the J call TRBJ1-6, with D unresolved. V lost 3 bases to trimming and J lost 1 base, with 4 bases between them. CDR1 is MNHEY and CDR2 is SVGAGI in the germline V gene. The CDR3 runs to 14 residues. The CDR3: CASSYFSYNSPLHF. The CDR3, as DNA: TGTGCCAGCAGTTATTTTTCCTATAATTCACCCCTCCACTTT.

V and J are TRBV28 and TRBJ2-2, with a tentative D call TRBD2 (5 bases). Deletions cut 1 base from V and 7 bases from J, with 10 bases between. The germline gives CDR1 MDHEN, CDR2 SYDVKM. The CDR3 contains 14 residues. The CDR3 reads CASSLLRASGELFF. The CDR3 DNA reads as TGTGCCAGCAGTTTATTGAGGGCTAGCGGGGAGCTGTTTTTT.

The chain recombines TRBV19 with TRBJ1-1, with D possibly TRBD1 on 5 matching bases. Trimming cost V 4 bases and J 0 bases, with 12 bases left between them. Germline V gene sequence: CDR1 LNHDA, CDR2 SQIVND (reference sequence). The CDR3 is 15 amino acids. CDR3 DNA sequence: TGTGCCAGTAGTACCGACAGCCGCGTGAACACTGAAGCTTTCTTT. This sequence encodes CASSTDSRVNTEAFF.

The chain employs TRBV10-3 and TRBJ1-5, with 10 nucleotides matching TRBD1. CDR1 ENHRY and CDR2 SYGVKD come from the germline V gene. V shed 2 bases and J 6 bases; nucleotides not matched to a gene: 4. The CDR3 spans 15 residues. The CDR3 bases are TGTGCCATCAGTGAGCGGGGGACAGGGGTTCAGCCCCAGCATTTT. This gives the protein CAISERGTGVQPQHF.

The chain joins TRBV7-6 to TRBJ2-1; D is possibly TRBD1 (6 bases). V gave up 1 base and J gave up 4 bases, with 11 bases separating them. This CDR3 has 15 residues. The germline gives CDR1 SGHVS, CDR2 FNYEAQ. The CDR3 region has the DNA TGTGCCAGCAGCTTAGAACAGGGTCTTTACAATGAGCAGTTCTTC. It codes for CASSLEQGLYNEQFF.

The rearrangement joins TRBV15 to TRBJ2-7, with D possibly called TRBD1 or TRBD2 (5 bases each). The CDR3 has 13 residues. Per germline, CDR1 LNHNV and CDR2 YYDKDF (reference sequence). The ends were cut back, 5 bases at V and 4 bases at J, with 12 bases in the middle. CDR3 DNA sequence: TGTGCCACCAGCCGAGGGGACGGGTACGAGCAGTACTTC. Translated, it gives CATSRGDGYEQYF.

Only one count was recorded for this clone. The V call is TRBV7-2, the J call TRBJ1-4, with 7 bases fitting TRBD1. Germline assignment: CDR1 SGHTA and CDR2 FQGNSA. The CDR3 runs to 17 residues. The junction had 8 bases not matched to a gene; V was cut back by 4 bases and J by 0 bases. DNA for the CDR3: TGTGCCAGCAGCTACCGGGACAGAATCACAACTAATGAAAAACTGTTTTTT. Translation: CASSYRDRITTNEKLFF.

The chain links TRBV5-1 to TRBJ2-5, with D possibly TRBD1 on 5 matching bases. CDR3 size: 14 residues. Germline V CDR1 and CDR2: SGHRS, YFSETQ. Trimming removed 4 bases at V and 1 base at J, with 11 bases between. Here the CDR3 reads CASSTGHPQETQYF. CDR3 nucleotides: TGCGCCAGCAGCACAGGACACCCCCAAGAGACCCAGTACTTC.

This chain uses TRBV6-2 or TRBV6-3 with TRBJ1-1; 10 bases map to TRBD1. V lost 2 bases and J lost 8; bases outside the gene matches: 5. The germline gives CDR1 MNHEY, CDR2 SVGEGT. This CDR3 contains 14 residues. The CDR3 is CASSYPGQGTEAFF. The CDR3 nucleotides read TGTGCCAGCAGTTACCCGGGACAGGGGACCGAAGCTTTCTTT.

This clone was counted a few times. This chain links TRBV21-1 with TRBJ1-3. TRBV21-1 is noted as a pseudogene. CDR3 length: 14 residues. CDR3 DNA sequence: TGTGCCAGCAGCACCAGGGAGTCTGGAAACACCATATATTTT. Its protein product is CASSTRESGNTIYF.